The rows below give T cell receptor beta chains drawn from one sample of a study of CD4 T cell repertoires and nickel. TCRdb re-derived calls from the RT-PCR reads in MiXCR, one entry per CDR3 protein. The sample data list about a hundred distinct CDR3 sequences. Material: CD4+ T cells from blood, not recorded whether cultured. The receptors come from a human donor in a nickel allergy study, with or without nickel allergy (not recorded which). It is not recorded whether this sample comes from one donor or several. CDR3s include the opening cysteine and the closing phenylalanine or tryptophan.

TRBJ2-5 | TRBV11-2 | CASSLLHRGAQAQYF
TRBJ2-1 | TRBV7-2 | CASSEDRGLVNEQFF
TRBJ1-1 | TRBV5-1 | CASSAAGQMNTEAFF
TRBJ1-5 | TRBV7-2 | CASSLAGGHGNQPQHF
TRBJ2-3 | TRBV20-1 | CSASGGSPGDTQYF
TRBJ2-4 | TRBV7-2 | CASTLQGPLGRIQYF
TRBJ1-2 | TRBV12-3/TRBV12-4 | CASSRLDRPYGYTF
TRBJ2-1 | TRBV20-1 | CSARPAGTSGYNEQFF
TRBJ2-5 | TRBV7-9 | CASSPRRETQYF
TRBJ2-2 | TRBV7-6 | CASSLEARQGTGELFF
TRBJ2-7 | TRBV6-5 | CASSYGGGQGNEQYF
TRBJ2-1 | TRBV3-1 | CASSQGNRRLYNEQFF
TRBJ2-7 | TRBV5-1 | CASSLGTSGGSLSYEQYF
TRBJ2-7 | TRBV30 | CAWSVDRLASSEQYF
TRBJ1-1 | TRBV18 | CASSPGPTNLNTEAFF
TRBJ2-7 | TRBV29-1 | CSVEHSSSYEQYF
TRBJ2-3 | TRBV5-1 | CASSTDRGTDTQYF
TRBJ2-7 | TRBV10-2 | CACCPHDRAYEQYF
TRBJ2-7 | TRBV13 | CASSPMTSEQYF
TRBJ2-7 | TRBV7-2 | CASSLVGNEQYF
TRBJ1-1 | TRBV5-5 | CASSSRGGDSFIMNTEAFF
TRBJ1-5 | TRBV12-3/TRBV12-4 | CASRTDSNQPQHF
TRBJ1-2 | TRBV12-3/TRBV12-4 | CASRLTPNYGYTF
TRBJ2-3 | TRBV7-9 | CASSPGLAGARTDTQYF